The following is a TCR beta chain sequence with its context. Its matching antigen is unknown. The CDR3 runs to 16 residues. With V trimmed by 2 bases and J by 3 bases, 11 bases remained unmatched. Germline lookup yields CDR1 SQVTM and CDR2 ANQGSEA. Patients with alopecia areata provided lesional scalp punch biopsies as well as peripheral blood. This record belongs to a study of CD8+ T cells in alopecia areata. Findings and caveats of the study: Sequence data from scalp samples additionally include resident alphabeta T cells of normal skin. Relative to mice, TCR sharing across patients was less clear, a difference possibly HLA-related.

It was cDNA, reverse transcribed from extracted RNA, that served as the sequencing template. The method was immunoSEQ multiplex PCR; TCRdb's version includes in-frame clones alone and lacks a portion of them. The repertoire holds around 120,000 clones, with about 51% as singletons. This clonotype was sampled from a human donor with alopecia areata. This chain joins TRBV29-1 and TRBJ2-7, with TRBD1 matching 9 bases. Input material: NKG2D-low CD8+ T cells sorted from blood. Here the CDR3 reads CSVELSGTGSIYEQYF. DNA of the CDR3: TGCAGCGTTGAACTCTCCGGGACAGGGTCGATCTACGAGCAGTACTTC.